This T cell receptor beta chain was observed in a study of T cell responses to AZD1222 COVID-19 vaccine. Study background: Pooled in the analysis were second doses at about 4 or about 12 weeks.

This clone occurred a few times. No antigen is known for it. Germline CDR1 reads WSHSY; CDR2 reads SAAADI. The length of the CDR3 is 14 residues. The V gene lost 0 bases and the J gene lost 4 bases, with 9 bases spanning the gap. Here immunoSEQ multiplex PCR was the method, and the copy in TCRdb shows in-frame clones only, minus some. The table has around 95,000 clones, roughly 90% seen once; the top ten hold roughly 2%. General study results and limits: White British donors predominated, females outnumbered males, and clonal diversity was possibly underestimated. In all cases, repertoires were sampled only after the peak T cell response. Spike-specific TCR breadth rose after two AZD1222 doses, and depth rose as well.

The receptor was derived from an adult in good health. The V gene is TRBV10-2, the J gene TRBJ2-5; no clear D gene. The specimen comprised peripheral blood, sampled on day 0 of AZD1222 vaccination. The CDR3 sequence: CASSESLVRETQYF. The CDR3 DNA sequence: TGCGCCAGCAGTGAGTCCCTAGTACGAGAGACCCAGTACTTC.